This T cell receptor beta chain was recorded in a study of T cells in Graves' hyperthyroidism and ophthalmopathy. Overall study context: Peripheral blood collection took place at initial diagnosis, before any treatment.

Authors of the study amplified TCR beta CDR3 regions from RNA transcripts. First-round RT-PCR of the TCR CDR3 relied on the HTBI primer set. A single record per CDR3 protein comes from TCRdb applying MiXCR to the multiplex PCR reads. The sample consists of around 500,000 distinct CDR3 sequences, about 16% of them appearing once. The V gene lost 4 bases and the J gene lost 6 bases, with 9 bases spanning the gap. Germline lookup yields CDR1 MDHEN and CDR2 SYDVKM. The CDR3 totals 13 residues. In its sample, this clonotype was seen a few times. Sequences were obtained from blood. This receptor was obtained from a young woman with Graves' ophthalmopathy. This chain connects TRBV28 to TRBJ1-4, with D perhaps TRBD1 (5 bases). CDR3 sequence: CASSSGGDEKLFF. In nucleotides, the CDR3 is TGTGCCAGCAGTTCTGGAGGGGATGAAAAACTGTTTTTT.